The 9 T cell receptor beta chains reported below all come from one sample, sequenced in a study of blood T cell repertoires in COVID-19. Clones were sequenced by immunoSEQ multiplex PCR, and TCRdb holds only the in-frame ones, with some missing. In the table there are about 330,000 clones, 80% to 90% of which are singletons. Sequenced: peripheral blood. Source of these receptors: a man aged 25 to 40 with COVID-19, enrolled during active disease.

This clone was seen at least ten times. V is TRBV5-1 and J is TRBJ1-4, with 9 nucleotides matching TRBD1. The CDR3 loop spans 15 amino acids. Trimming at V came to 0 bases and at J to 7 bases, leaving 4 bases not matched to a gene. CDR1 and CDR2 (germline): SGHRS, YFSETQ. The CDR3 is CASSLDRGHSEKLFF. CDR3 in DNA: TGCGCCAGCAGCTTGGACAGGGGGCATAGTGAAAAACTGTTTTTT.

J is TRBJ2-1 and V is TRBV7-2; 8 bases line up with TRBD2. The CDR3 runs 15 residues. Germline V gene sequence: CDR1 SGHTA, CDR2 FQGNSA. The junction had 7 bases not matched to a gene; V was cut back by 5 bases and J by 4 bases. The CDR3 here is CASSHRGGSYNEQFF. In nucleotides, the CDR3 is TGTGCCAGCAGCCACCGGGGGGGATCTTACAATGAGCAGTTCTTC.

The chain has TRBV7-3 and TRBJ2-1; 10 nucleotides agree with TRBD1. CDR1 SGHTA and CDR2 FQGTGA come from the germline V gene. This CDR3 is 15 amino acids long. J was trimmed by 4 bases and V by 3 bases; bases with no gene match: 3. The CDR3 spells CASSFWTGGYNEQFF. CDR3 DNA: TGTGCCAGCAGCTTCTGGACAGGGGGATACAATGAGCAGTTCTTC.

The gene calls are TRBV18 and TRBJ2-7; weak D call: TRBD2 (6 bases). Germline lookup yields CDR1 KGHSH and CDR2 LQKENI. This CDR3 region has 15 residues. Trimming shortened V by 5 bases and J by 1 base, and 15 bases separated the two germline ends. The CDR3: CASSATSQGSYEQYF. CDR3 sequence (DNA): TGTGCCAGCTCAGCCACTAGCCAGGGATCCTACGAGCAGTACTTC.

The CDR3 here is CASSSRRGAPNQPQHF. CDR3 coding DNA: TGTGCCAGCAGTTCCCGACGGGGAGCCCCGAATCAGCCCCAGCATTTT. The genes are TRBV6-6 and TRBJ1-5; D gene ambiguous. Trimming cost V 4 bases and J 4 bases, with 17 bases left between them. CDR1 is MNHNY and CDR2 is SVGAGI in the germline V gene (reference sequence). CDR3 size: 16 residues.

The chain has TRBV6-2 or TRBV6-3 and TRBJ1-2; TRBD1 matches at 9 bases. Germline V lookup: CDR1 MNHEY, CDR2 SVGEGT. With 5 bases clipped from V and 5 bases from J, the junction kept 6 bases outside the gene matches. The CDR3 is 14 amino acids. CDR3 protein: CASSRDRDQYGYTF. The CDR3 DNA is TGTGCCAGCAGTCGGGACAGGGATCAATATGGCTACACCTTC.

This clone was seen once. This chain links TRBV18 with TRBJ2-2; D perhaps matches TRBD1 (5 bases). This CDR3 has 17 residues. Germline V CDR1 and CDR2: KGHSH, LQKENI. V was pared by 0 bases and J by 0 bases, with 11 bases between. The CDR3, as DNA: TGTGCCAGCTCACCACCTGGAAGGGGATCGAACACCGGGGAGCTGTTTTTT. The encoded protein is CASSPPGRGSNTGELFF.

V and J are TRBV4-1 and TRBJ2-7; perhaps TRBD1 as D (5 bases). With 2 bases removed from V and 6 bases from J, the gap between germline ends came to 8 bases. There are 12 residues in the CDR3. Germline values: CDR1 MGHRA, CDR2 YSYEKL. Written as DNA, the CDR3 is TGCGCCAGCAGCCAACTAGGGGTCGAGCAGTACTTC. This sequence encodes CASSQLGVEQYF.

This sequence joins TRBV15 and TRBJ2-1; 7 nucleotides agree with TRBD1. CDR1 LNHNV and CDR2 YYDKDF come from the germline V gene (reference sequence). After removal of 4 bases from V and 8 bases from J, the junction contained 5 bases not matched to a gene. The CDR3 runs 13 residues. CDR3 loop: CATSISGGHEQFF. Here the CDR3 DNA reads TGTGCCACCAGCATCTCAGGGGGTCATGAGCAGTTCTTC.